Described below is a single T cell receptor (beta chain) sequence and its context. The data originate from a study of early T cells in non-severe SARS-CoV-2 infection. For the study at large: Sequenced material consisted of bulk RNA (from unsorted whole blood), and chains were unpaired.

MiXCR was run by TCRdb on the 5' RACE reads, yielding one entry per CDR3 protein. The repertoire has roughly 45,000 distinct CDR3 sequences, 6.2% of them found once; the top ten carry approximately 6.3%. Germline CDR1 is MNHEY and CDR2 is SMNVEV (reference sequence). The CDR3 extends over 14 amino acids. Trimming left V 7 bases short and J 4 bases short, with 13 bases between. The TCR sequence derives from an adult who was a healthcare worker with PCR-confirmed SARS-CoV-2 infection or an uninfected control (not recorded which). Sequences were derived from whole blood, sampled at baseline. The chain combines TRBV27 with TRBJ2-2; the D is unclear. The CDR3 spells CASTPRYATGELFF. Here the CDR3 DNA reads TGTGCCAGCACCCCCCGGTATGCCACCGGGGAGCTGTTTTTT.